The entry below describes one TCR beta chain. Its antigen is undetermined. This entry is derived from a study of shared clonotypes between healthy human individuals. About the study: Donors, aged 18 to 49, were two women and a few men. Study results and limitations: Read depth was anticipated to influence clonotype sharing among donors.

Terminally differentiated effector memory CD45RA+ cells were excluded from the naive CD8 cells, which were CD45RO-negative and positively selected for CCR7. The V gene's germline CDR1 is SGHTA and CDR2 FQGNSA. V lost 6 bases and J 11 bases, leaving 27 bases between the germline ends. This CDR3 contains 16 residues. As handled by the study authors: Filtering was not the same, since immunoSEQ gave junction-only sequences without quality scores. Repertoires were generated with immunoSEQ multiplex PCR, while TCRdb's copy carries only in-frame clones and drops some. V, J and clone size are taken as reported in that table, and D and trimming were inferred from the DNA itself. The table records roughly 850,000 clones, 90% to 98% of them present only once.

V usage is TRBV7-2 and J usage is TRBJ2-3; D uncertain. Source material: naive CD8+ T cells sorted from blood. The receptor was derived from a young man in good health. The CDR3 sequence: CASRRAQDAMFDRQYF. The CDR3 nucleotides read TGTGCCAGCAGACGCGCCCAGGACGCTATGTTTGATCGGCAGTATTTT.